This TCR beta chain was profiled in a study of CXCR3-negative and CXCR3-positive naive CD8 T cells. Study overall: Per library, roughly 1.4 +/- 0.3 million reads; 120 million to 150 million TRB reads overall. Study outcomes and limitations: Comparably high diversity was seen in both naive subsets, and much lower diversity in memory CD8+ cells. Similar TRBV-TRBJ usage was seen in naive cells (both CXCR3-negative and CXCR3-positive), but memory cells differed. Naive cells that were CXCR3-positive had more hydrophobic TRB CDR3s (compared with CXCR3-negative naive cells).

Those CD8+ T cells considered naive were CD45RO-CCR7+CD27+CD95-. In regard to this clonotype: Its antigen is unidentified.

The germline CDR1 and CDR2 sequences are MNHEY and SMNVEV (reference sequence). The CDR3 is 14 residues long. In preparing the TRB cDNA libraries, 5' RACE with UMI labels was used. TCRdb re-called the 5' RACE reads and gives one entry per CDR3 protein, without DNA. The sample totals some 130,000 distinct CDR3 sequences. The chain is built from TRBV27 and TRBJ2-7; there is no DNA to check the TCRdb D call of TRBD1. The specimen sequenced was naive CXCR3+ CD8+ T cells from blood. Subset of the sample: CD45RO-CCR7+CD27+CD95- naive CD8+ T cells expressing CXCR3 (TNR3+). This clonotype was sampled from a human donor in good health. Some clones in this sample may be carry-over from other donors' samples. The CDR3 sequence: CASSFGQGVDEQYF.